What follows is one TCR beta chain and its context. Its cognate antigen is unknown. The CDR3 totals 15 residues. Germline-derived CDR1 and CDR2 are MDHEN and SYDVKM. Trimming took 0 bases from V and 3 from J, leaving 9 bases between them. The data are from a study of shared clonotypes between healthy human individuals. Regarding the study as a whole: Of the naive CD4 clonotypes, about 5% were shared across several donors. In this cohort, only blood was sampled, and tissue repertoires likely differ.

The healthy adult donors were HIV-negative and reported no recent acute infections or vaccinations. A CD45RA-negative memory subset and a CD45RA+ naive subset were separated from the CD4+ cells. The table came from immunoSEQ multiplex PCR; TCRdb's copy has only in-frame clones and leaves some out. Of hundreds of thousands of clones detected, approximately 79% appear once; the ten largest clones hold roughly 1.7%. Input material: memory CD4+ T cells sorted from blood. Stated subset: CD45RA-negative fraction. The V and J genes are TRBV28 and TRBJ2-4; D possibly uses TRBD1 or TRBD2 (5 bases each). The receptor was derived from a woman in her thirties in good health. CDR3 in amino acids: CASSLWGVGKNIQYF. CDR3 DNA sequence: TGTGCCAGCAGTTTATGGGGGGTGGGCAAAAACATTCAGTACTTC.